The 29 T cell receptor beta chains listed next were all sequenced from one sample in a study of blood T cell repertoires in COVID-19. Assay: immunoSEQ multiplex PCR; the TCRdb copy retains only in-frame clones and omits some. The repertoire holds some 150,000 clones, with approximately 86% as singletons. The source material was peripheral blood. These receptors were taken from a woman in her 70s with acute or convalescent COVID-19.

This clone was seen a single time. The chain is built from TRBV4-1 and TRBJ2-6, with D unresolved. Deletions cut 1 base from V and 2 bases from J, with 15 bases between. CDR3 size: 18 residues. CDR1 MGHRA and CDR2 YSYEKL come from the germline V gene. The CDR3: CASSQVWFLGTGANVLTF. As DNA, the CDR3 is TGCGCCAGCAGCCAAGTCTGGTTCTTGGGCACTGGGGCCAACGTCCTGACTTTC.

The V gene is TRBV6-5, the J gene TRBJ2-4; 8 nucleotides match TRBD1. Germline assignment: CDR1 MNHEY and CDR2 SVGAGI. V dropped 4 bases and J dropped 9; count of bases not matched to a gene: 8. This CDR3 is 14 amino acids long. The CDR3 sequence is CASSFRTGSAIQYF. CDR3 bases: TGTGCCAGCAGTTTCCGGACAGGGTCGGCCATTCAGTACTTC.

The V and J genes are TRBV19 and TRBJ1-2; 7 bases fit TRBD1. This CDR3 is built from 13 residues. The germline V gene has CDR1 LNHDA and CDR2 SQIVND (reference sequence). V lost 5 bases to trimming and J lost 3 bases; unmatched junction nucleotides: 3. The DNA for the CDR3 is TGTGCCAGTAGTGCAACAGGGGACTATGGCTACACCTTC. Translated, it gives CASSATGDYGYTF.

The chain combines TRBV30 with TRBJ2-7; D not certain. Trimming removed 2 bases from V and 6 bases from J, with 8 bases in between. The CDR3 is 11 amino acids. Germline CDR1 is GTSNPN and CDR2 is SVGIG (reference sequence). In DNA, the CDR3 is TGTGCCTGGAGTCCGGGTCGCGAGCAGTACTTC. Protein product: CAWSPGREQYF. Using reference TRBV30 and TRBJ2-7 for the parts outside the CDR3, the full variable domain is SQTIHQWPATLVQPVGSPLSLECTVEGTSNPNLYWYRQAAGRGLQLLFYSVGIGQISSEVPQNLSASRPQDRQFILSSKKLLLSDSGFYLCAWSPGREQYFGPGTRLTVT.

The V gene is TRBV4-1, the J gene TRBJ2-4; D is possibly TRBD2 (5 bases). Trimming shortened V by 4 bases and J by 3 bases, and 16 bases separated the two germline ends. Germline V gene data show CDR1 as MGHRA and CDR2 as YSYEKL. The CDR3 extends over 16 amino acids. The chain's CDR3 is CASSLNLGVGKNIQYF. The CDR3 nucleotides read TGCGCCAGCAGCCTAAATCTCGGGGTTGGCAAAAACATTCAGTACTTC.

The CDR3 protein is CASSYAGAGTYGYTF. CDR3 nucleotides: TGTGCCAGCAGTTACGCGGGGGCCGGGACCTATGGCTACACCTTC. The rearrangement links TRBV6-2 or TRBV6-3 to TRBJ1-2; a possible D gene is TRBD1 (6 bases). Between the trimmed V and J ends, which lost 2 bases and 4 bases, there was a span of 14 bases. The CDR3 totals 15 residues. Germline CDR1 MNHEY, CDR2 SVGEGT.

CDR3 DNA sequence: TGTGCCAGCAGCCAAGTTTCAGGGGGCTATGGCTACACCTTC. Protein product: CASSQVSGGYGYTF. This chain uses TRBV3-1 (or the pseudogene TRBV3-2) with TRBJ1-2; 7 bases line up with TRBD1. CDR1 is LGHDT and CDR2 is YNNKEL in the germline V gene (reference sequence). There are 14 residues in the CDR3. Germline trimming cut 1 base from V and 4 bases from J; bases unmatched to any gene: 3.

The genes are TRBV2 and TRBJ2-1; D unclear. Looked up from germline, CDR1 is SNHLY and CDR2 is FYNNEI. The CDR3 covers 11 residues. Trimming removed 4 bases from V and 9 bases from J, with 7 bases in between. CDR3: CASSGLAEQFF. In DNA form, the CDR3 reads TGTGCCAGCAGTGGTCTGGCTGAGCAGTTCTTC. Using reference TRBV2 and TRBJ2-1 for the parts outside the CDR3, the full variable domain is EPEVTQTPSHQVTQMGQEVILRCVPISNHLYFYWYRQILGQKVEFLVSFYNNEISEKSEIFDDQFSVERPDGSNFTLKIRSTKLEDSAMYFCASSGLAEQFFGPGTRLTVL.

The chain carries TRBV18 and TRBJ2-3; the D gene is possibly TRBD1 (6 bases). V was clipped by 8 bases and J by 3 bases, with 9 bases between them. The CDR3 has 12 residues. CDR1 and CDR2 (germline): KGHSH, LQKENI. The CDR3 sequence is CASPQGTDTQYF. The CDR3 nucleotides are TGTGCCAGCCCCCAGGGGACAGATACGCAGTATTTT.

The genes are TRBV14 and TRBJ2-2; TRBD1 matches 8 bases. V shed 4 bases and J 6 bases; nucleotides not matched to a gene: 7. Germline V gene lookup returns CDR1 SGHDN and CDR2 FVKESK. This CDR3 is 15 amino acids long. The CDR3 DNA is TGTGCCAGCAGCCTAGACAGGGGTCTGGCCGGGGAGCTGTTTTTT. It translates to CASSLDRGLAGELFF. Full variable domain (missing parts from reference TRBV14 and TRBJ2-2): EAGVTQFPSHSVIEKGQTVTLRCDPISGHDNLYWYRRVMGKEIKFLLHFVKESKQDESGMPNNRFLAERTGGTYSTLKVQPAELEDSGVYFCASSLDRGLAGELFFGEGSRLTVL.

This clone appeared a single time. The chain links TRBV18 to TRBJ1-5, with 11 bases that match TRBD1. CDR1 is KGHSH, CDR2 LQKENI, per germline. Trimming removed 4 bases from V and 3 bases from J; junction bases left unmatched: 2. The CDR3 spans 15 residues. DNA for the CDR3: TGTGCCAGCTCACAGGGACAGGGGGTCAATCAGCCCCAGCATTTT. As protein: CASSQGQGVNQPQHF. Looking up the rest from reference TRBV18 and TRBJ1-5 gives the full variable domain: NAGVMQNPRHLVRRRGQEARLRCSPMKGHSHVYWYRQLPEEGLKFMVYLQKENIIDESGMPKERFSAEFPKEGPSILRIQQVVRGDSAAYFCASSQGQGVNQPQHFGDGTRLSIL.

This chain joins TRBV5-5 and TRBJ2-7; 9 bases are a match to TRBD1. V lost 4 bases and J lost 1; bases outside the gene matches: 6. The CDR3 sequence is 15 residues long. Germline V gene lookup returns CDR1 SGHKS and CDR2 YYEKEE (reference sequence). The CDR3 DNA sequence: TGTGCCAGCAGCAAAACAGGGGGCAAGTCCTACGAGCAGTACGTC. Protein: CASSKTGGKSYEQYV.

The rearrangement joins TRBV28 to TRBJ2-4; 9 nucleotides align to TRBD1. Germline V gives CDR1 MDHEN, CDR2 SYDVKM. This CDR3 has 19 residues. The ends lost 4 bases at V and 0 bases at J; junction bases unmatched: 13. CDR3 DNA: TGTGCCAGCAGTTCCCGACAGGGGGGGAGAGCACTAGCCAAAAACATTCAGTACTTC. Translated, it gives CASSSRQGGRALAKNIQYF. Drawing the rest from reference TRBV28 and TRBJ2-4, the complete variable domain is DVKVTQSSRYLVKRTGEKVFLECVQDMDHENMFWYRQDPGLGLRLIYFSYDVKMKEKGDIPEGYSVSREKKERFSLILESASTNQTSMYLCASSSRQGGRALAKNIQYFGAGTRLSVL.

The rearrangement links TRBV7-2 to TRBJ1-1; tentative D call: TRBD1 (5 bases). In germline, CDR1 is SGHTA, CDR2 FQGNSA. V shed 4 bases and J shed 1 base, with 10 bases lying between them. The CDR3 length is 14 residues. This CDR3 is CASSSVRANTEAFF. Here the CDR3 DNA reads TGTGCCAGCAGCTCGGTCAGGGCGAACACTGAAGCTTTCTTT. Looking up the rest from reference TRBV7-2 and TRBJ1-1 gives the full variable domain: GAGVSQSPSNKVTEKGKDVELRCDPISGHTALYWYRQSLGQGLEFLIYFQGNSAPDKSGLPSDRFSAERTGGSVSTLTIQRTQQEDSAVYLCASSSVRANTEAFFGQGTRLTVV.

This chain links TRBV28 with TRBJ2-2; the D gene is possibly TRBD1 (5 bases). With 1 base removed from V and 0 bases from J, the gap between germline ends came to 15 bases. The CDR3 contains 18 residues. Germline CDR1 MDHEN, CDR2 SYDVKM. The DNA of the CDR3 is TGTGCCAGCAGTTTATTTTCCAGGGTGACCGCGAACACCGGGGAGCTGTTTTTT. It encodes CASSLFSRVTANTGELFF.

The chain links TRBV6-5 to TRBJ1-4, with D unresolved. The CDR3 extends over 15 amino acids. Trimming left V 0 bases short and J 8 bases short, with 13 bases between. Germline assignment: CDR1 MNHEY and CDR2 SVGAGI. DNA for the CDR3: TGTGCCAGCAGTTACTCGGGCAGAAACTCCGAAAAACTGTTTTTT. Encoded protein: CASSYSGRNSEKLFF.

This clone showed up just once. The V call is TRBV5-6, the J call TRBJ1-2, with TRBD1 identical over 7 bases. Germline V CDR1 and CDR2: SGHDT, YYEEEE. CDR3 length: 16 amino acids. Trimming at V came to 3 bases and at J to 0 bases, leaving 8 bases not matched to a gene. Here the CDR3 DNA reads TGTGCCAGCAGCTCACAGGGGCGGCGGCCTAACTATGGCTACACCTTC. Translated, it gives CASSSQGRRPNYGYTF.

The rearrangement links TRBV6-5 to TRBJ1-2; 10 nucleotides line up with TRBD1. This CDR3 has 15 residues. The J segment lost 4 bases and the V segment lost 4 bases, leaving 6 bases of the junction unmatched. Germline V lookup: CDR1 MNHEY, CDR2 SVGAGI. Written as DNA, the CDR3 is TGTGCCAGCAGTTCCCGGACAGGGGGTCTCTATGGCTACACCTTC. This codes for CASSSRTGGLYGYTF.

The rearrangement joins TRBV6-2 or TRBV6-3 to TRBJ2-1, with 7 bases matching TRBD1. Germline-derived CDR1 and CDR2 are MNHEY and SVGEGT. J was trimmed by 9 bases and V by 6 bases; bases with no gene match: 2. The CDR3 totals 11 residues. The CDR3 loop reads CASSNRGEQFF. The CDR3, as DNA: TGTGCCAGCAGCAACAGGGGTGAGCAGTTCTTC.

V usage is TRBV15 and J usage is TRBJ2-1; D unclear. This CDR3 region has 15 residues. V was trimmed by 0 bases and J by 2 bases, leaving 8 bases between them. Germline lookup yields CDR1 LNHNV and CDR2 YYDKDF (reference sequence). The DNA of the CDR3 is TGTGCCACCAGCAGAGAGGCGGCGGCCTACAATGAGCAGTTCTTC. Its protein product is CATSREAAAYNEQFF.

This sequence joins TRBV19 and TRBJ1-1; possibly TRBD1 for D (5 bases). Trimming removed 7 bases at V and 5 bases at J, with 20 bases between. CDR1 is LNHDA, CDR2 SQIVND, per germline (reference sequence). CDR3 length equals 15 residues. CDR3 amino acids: CASKSGRTEGTEAFF. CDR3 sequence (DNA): TGTGCCAGTAAATCGGGACGGACGGAGGGTACTGAAGCTTTCTTT.

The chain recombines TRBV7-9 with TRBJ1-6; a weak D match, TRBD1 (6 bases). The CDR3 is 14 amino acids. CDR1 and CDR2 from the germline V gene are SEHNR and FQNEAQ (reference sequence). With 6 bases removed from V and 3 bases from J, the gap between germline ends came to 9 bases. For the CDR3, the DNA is TGTGCCAGCAGAGGGGGAAACTATAATTCACCCCTCCACTTT. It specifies CASRGGNYNSPLHF.

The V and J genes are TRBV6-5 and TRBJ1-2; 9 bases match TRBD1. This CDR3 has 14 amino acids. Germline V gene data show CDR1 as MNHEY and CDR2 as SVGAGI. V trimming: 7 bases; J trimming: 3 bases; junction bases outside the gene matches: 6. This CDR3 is CASTLDRGYYGYTF. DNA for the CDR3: TGTGCCAGCACGTTGGACAGGGGATACTATGGCTACACCTTC.

CDR3 residues: CASSLRTGGDTEAFF. DNA of the CDR3: TGTGCCAGCAGCCTACGGACAGGGGGGGATACTGAAGCTTTCTTT. The chain recombines TRBV7-6 with TRBJ1-1; the match to TRBD1 covers 10 bases. V was clipped by 5 bases and J by 5 bases; unmatched bases: 8. This CDR3 region has 15 residues. Germline-derived CDR1 and CDR2 are SGHVS and FNYEAQ.

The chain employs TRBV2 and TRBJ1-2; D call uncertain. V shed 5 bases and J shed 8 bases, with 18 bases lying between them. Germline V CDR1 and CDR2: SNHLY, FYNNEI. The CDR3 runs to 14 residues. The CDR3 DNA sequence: TGTGCCAGCAGTTCACGGAACGGTCTGGGCGGCTACACCTTC. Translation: CASSSRNGLGGYTF. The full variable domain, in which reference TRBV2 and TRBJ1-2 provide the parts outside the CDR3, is EPEVTQTPSHQVTQMGQEVILRCVPISNHLYFYWYRQILGQKVEFLVSFYNNEISEKSEIFDDQFSVERPDGSNFTLKIRSTKLEDSAMYFCASSSRNGLGGYTFGSGTRLTVV.

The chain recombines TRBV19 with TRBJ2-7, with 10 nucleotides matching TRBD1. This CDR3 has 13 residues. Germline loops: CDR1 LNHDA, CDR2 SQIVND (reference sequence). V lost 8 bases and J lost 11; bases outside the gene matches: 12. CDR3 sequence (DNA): TGTGCCAGTTCGGGACAGGGGTCGACGATGGAGTACTTC. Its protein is CASSGQGSTMEYF.

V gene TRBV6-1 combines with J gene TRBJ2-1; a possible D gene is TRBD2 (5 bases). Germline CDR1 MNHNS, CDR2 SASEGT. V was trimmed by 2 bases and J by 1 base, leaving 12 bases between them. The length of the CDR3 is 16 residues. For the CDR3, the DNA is TGTGCCAGCAGTGAACGAGGAGGTGGGTCCTACAATGAGCAGTTCTTC. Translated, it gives CASSERGGGSYNEQFF.

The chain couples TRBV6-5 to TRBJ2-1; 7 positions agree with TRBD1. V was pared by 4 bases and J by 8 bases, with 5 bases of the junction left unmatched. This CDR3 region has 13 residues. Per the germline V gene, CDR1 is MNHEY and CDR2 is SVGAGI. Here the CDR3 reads CASSSGTVYEQFF. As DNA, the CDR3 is TGTGCCAGCAGTTCTGGGACAGTATATGAGCAGTTCTTC.

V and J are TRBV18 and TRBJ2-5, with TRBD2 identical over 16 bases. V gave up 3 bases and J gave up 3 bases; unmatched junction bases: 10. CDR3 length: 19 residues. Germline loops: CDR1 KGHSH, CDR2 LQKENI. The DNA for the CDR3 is TGTGCCAGCTCACCGAATTCGGGACTAGCGGGGGGGCTGGAAGAGACCCAGTACTTC. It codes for CASSPNSGLAGGLEETQYF.